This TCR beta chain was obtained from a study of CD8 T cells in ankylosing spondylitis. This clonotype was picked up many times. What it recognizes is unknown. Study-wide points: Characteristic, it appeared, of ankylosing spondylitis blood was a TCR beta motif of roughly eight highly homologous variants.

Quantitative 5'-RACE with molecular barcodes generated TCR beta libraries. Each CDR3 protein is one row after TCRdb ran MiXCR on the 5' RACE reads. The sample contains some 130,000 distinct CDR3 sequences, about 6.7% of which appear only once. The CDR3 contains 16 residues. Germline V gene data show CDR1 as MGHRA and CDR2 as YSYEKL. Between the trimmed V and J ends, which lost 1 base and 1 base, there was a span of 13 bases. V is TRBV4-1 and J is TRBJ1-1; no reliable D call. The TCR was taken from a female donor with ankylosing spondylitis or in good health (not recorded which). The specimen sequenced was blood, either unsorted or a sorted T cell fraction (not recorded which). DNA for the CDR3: TGCGCCAGCAGCCAAGCTCCAGCCAGGACGAACACTGAAGCTTTCTTT. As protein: CASSQAPARTNTEAFF.